This T cell receptor (beta chain) was recorded in a study of T cell responses to AZD1222 COVID-19 vaccine. Study-wide results and limits: All repertoire sampling was performed exclusively after the peak T cell response. Spike-specific TCR breadth and depth went up after people got two AZD1222 doses.

Notes on this clone: What it binds is unknown.

Data came from immunoSEQ multiplex PCR; TCRdb stores just in-frame clones and leaves some out. This sample carries approximately 120,000 clones, over 85% of them seen once, and the ten largest clones take roughly 0.96%. Sequenced here: peripheral blood, sampled on day 0 of AZD1222 vaccination. The source is an adult in good health.

The CDR3 DNA reads as TGTGCCAGCAGCTTGGCAGGAGGGGGCAATTATGGCTACACCTTC. Its translation: CASSLAGGGNYGYTF. The chain links TRBV5-6 to TRBJ1-2; 7 bases agree with TRBD1. The CDR3 is made up of 15 amino acids. The trim removed 0 bases at V and 5 bases at J, leaving 7 bases unmatched. Germline CDR1 reads SGHDT; CDR2 reads YYEEEE.